This T cell receptor (beta chain) was found in a study of regulatory T cells in long-lasting Graves disease (dated by TCRdb to the early 2020s). For the wider study: Newly diagnosed Graves' disease patients had taken antithyroid drugs for less than 3 months. Peripheral blood TCR sequencing and RNA sequencing compared persistent Graves' disease patients with newly diagnosed Graves' disease patients. The study was conducted in China and was registered as a clinical trial. A total of around 35 samples underwent TCR sequencing, from around 13 patients with persistent Graves' disease and approximately 20 patients with newly diagnosed Graves' disease. The investigation overall reported the following: The authors noted that the small sample size was a limitation that may lower accuracy. Preferential use of TRBV28, TRBJ1-2 and TRBJ2-5 was observed in persistent disease, whereas TRBV20-1 and TRBJ2-1 were favored in newly diagnosed disease. Persistent patients shared more public clonotypes among themselves (around 3,000) than newly diagnosed patients did (over 950). Because the primary lesion, thyroid tissue, could not be accessed, the study looked at peripheral blood alone. Compared with newly diagnosed patients, persistent Graves' disease patients had lower TCR Shannon entropy and fewer highly expanded clones, which suggests clonal expansion. Only the TCR beta chain was sequenced and analyzed.

Reading the label with the study, this specimen's time point is: newly diagnosed GD, antithyroid drugs for less than 3 months. RNA was extracted from PBMCs in TRIzol for both TCR sequencing and RNA sequencing. Graves' disease was diagnosed according to American Thyroid Association guidelines. Patients were recruited from an endocrinology department in Xi'an, China. Each patient gave roughly 10 milliliters of peripheral blood, collected in an EDTA anticoagulant tube. Ficoll Paque Plus density gradient separation was used to isolate PBMCs, and no additional T cell sorting was done. An Agilent 2100 Bioanalyzer and agarose gel were used to check RNA quality, and a NanoDrop 2000 was used to measure RNA concentration. The CDR3 holds 19 amino acids from the cysteine to the phenylalanine. Solely the CDR3 DNA is kept, with 57 bases framed from the first base. Relative to germline, V is 4 bases shorter and J is 0 bases shorter, with 25 bases between their ends. The germline V gene (reference sequence) supplies CDR1 LNHDA and CDR2 SQIVND.

Receptors were amplified or captured by multiplex PCR. For sequencing, an Illumina HiSeq 4000 was employed. CDR3 regions were amplified by Arm-PCR with iRepertoire HTBI primers to construct TCR beta libraries. Before sequencing, the PCR products underwent gel purification. Regarding the original processing steps: Across samples, approximately 68 TRBV and 15 or so TRBJ segments were identified and used for gene usage analysis of CDR3 amino acid clonotypes. COPE and FqMerger were used to merge the filtered high-quality paired reads into contigs. Contigs were aligned with BLAST to IMGT TRBV, TRBD and TRBJ reference genes, and CDR3 was defined per IMGT. Clonotypes above 0.1% frequency were classified as highly expanded clones. Shannon entropy was used to measure repertoire diversity, and the Gini coefficient was used to measure V-J evenness. A clonotype was considered public if more than one individual shared it. In TCRdb, the public reads were trimmed at Q25 with fastp and aligned with MiXCR, with productive beta chains retained. Entries are consolidated by CDR3 protein sequence, retaining the most common genes and DNA. Clone size and V and J calls follow TCRdb, not the original study. In this sample the table shows 350,000 to 450,000 distinct CDR3 sequences, 15% of which occur a single time. Around 17% of the sample goes to the ten largest clones.

Remarks on this clonotype: Its antigen is not yet known. Base quality data are lacking; no much larger clone is found one base away.

The sample was also reused in another study, on T cells in Graves' hyperthyroidism and ophthalmopathy. The second study's paper adds: Graves' hyperthyroidism was defined as stable when no progression to ophthalmopathy occurred over 18 months of follow-up. Hyperthyroidism patients were newly diagnosed, had a disease duration of under 2 months, and were aged 18 to 65 years. The study excluded patients with uncontrolled infections, other autoimmune diseases, pregnancy or lactation. Diagnoses were established on the basis of clinical symptoms, serum thyroxine and TRAb, thyroid ultrasound, and orbital computed tomography. The TCR CDR3 was subjected to a first round of RT-PCR using the HTBI primer set and the Qiagen OneStep RT-PCR kit. Most expanded thyroid clonotypes (frequency above 0.001) were also found in blood, which suggests that blood repertoires may mirror thyroid immune responses. In cross-validation, a model built on a 13 V-J signature told ophthalmopathy apart from stable hyperthyroidism with 87.88% sensitivity and roughly 81% specificity, and in testing the same model reached 80%/75%. In validation, the model predicted progression to ophthalmopathy a median of around six months before onset, with about 64% sensitivity and about 72% specificity. TCR V-J signatures able to tell the groups apart were searched for in a discovery cohort of 90 to 100 patients, of whom roughly 42 had Graves' ophthalmopathy and roughly 57 had stable Graves' hyperthyroidism. Prospective prediction of ophthalmopathy was tested in an independent validation cohort of fewer than 20 hyperthyroidism patients and 17 patients who later progressed to ophthalmopathy. The roughly 91 discovery patients were randomly divided into training and test sets at a 7:3 ratio. In several Graves' hyperthyroidism patients, the study also compared T-cell repertoires from thyroid tissue with T-cell repertoires from blood. After blood sampling, hyperthyroidism patients were treated with methimazole at a starting dose of 30 mg daily, and ophthalmopathy patients were treated with high-dose intravenous methylprednisolone. The libraries were constructed in a second round of multiplex PCR and then size-selected and purified. Paired-end sequencing of the libraries was performed with 100 bp reads on an Illumina HiSeq2000. Raw data were processed with SOAPnuke, discarding reads with adapters, uncalled bases, mean Phred below 15, or no exact constant-primer or identifier match. COPE v1.2.5 was used to merge the high-quality paired reads, and each unique nucleotide sequence was defined as a clonotype. Clonotypes were aligned to IMGT TRBV, TRBD and TRBJ reference segments using MiTCR v1.1. The analysis was restricted to V-J combinations with a frequency above 0.0001, which together covered 99% to 99.2% of the repertoires. The TCS score was defined as the ratio of F50 (clonal expansion) to E x V (chaos), calculated using BLOSUM62-based TCRdist between CDR3 peptides within each V-J. Welch's t-statistics and random forest reduced approximately 520 V-J features to roughly 13, which were used in a naive Bayes classifier (R e1071). No statistical method was used to set the sample size in advance, and investigators knew the group allocation. TCR Vbeta CDR3 sequencing of roughly 140 peripheral blood samples (about 45 ophthalmopathy, 75 hyperthyroidism and some 17 progressor patients) is reported in the paper.

The receptor comes from a woman aged 25 to 39 with Graves disease. Donor details come from another sample of the same person, matched by shared clones. The chain joins TRBV19 to TRBJ2-7; the D segment may tentatively be TRBD1 or TRBD2, each giving 5 matched bases. The sequences come from peripheral blood mononuclear cells (PBMCs), collected at new diagnosis, from a patient treated with antithyroid drugs. This receptor carries the CDR3 CASSTVALPGPTSSYEQYF. The sequenced DNA: TGTGCCAGTAGTACTGTCGCTTTACCGGGACCCACGAGCTCCTACGAGCAGTACTTC.